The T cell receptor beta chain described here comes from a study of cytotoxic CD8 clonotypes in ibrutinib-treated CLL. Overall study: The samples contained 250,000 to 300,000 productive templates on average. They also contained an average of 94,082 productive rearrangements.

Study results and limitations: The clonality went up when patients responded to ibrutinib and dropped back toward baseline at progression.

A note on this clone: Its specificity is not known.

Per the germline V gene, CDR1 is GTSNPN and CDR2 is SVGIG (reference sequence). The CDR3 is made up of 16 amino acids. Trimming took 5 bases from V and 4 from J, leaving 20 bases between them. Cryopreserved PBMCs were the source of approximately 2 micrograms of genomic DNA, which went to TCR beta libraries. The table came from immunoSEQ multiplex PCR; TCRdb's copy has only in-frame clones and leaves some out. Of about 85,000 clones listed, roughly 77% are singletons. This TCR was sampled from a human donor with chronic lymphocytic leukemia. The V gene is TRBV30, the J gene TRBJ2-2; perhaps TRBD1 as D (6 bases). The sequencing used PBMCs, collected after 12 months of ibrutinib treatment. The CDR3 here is CAWGGPRDPGTGELFF. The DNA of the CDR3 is TGTGCCTGGGGGGGCCCCCGGGACCCCGGCACCGGGGAGCTGTTTTTT.